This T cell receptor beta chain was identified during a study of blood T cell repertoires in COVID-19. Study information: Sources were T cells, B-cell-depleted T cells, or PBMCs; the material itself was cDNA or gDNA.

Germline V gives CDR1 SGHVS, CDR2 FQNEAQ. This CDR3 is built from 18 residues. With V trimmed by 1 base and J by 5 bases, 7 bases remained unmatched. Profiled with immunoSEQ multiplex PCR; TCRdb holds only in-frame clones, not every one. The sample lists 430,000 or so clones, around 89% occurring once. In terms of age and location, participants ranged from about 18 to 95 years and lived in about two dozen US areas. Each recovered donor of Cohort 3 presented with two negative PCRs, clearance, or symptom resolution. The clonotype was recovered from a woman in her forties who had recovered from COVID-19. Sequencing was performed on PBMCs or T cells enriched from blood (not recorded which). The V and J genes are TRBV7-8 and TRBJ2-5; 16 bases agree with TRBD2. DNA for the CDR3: TGTGCCAGCAGCTTAGGAGGGACTAGCGGGAGGGCCTGGGAGACCCAGTACTTC. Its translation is CASSLGGTSGRAWETQYF.